The clone carrying this TCR beta chain was detected only a few times. Germline values: CDR1 MRHNA, CDR2 SNTAGT. The germline V and J ends were trimmed by 3 bases and 4 bases, with 9 bases remaining between them. This CDR3 is built from 14 residues. The data originate from a study of CD8+ T cells in alopecia areata. Extracted from the samples, RNA was reverse transcribed into cDNA to serve as the sequencing template. TCRdb's table, derived via immunoSEQ multiplex PCR, lists solely in-frame clones and lacks some. Of roughly 200,000 clones in the sample, approximately 53% are singletons; the top ten hold under 5%.

The rearrangement links TRBV6-4 to TRBJ2-2, with D possibly being TRBD2 (5 bases). The sequenced material came from CD8+ T cells sorted from blood. The receptor's source is a human donor in good health. The chain's CDR3 is CASSERASTGELFF. As DNA, the CDR3 is TGTGCCAGCAGTGAGAGGGCGAGCACCGGGGAGCTGTTTTTT.